This T cell receptor (beta chain) was recorded in a study of molecular identifiers for immune sequencing clone quantification (dated 2018 in TCRdb). Some background on the complete study: For a replicate experiment, the RNA from either about 20,000 or 100,000 naive CD8 T cells was divided into five aliquots, and four of those aliquots went on to sequencing. The study was a methods study using CD8 T cells to benchmark molecular-identifier clustering-based TCR repertoire sequencing (MIDCIRS) and TCR RNA copy counting.

On the study overall, not on this receptor specifically: Even against a background of one million naive CD8 T cells, spiked-in Jurkat TCR RNA amounting to a single cell's worth was reported to be detectable. Naive libraries contained spiked-in Jurkat TCR RNA (10 copies' worth), which is not part of the donor repertoire. The sizes of highly expanded clones could end up underestimated when identical TCR molecules share a barcode. Roughly 2.8 recovered TCR RNA copies per cell were obtained by modeling, versus about 9.7 by digital PCR, implying a capture efficiency of 25% to 30%. In CMV-specific effector cells, over 98% of molecules were held by clones above 20 RNA copies, whereas under 1% of molecules were held by such clones in naive cells. Without barcode sub-clustering, chimeric consensus sequences inflated TCR diversity; chimeras reached as high as 47%.

Libraries of naive CD8 T cells were built from anywhere between roughly 17,000 and 1,000,000 sorted cells, with 10%, 30% or 50% of the purified RNA used. Naive CD8 T cells were FACS-sorted as CD8+CD4-CCR7+CD45RA+ on a BD FACSAria II into RLT Plus buffer. To test detection sensitivity, Jurkat RNA equivalent to more than 9 TCR copies was spiked into samples of about 18,000-1,000,000 naive CD8 T cells. CD8 T cells were enriched using RosetteSep CD8+ T Cell Enrichment Cocktail and Ficoll-Paque, and the enriched cells then underwent ACK red cell lysis. After removal of 7 bases from V and 6 bases from J, the junction retains 8 bases not matched to a gene. The CDR3 numbers 14 residues from cysteine through phenylalanine. The sequence is cut down to CDR3 DNA, 42 bases in frame from base 1. Based on the germline V gene, the CDR1 and CDR2 sequences are SGHDN and FVKESK. Library preparation was by PCR. TCRdb names Illumina HiSeq 4000 as the instrument used. Bulk TCR libraries were generated as previously described, with the TCR primers listed in Table S5 used. The Qiagen AllPrep DNA/RNA kit was used to purify total RNA. Reads from multiple sequencing runs of the same library were pooled before analysis. Per the source publication's procedure: Reads were retained only if their TCR constant sequence matched exactly, and those retained reads were trimmed to 150 nt and grouped according to their 12-nt molecular barcodes. Within each barcode group, reads were sub-clustered at a 15% Levenshtein threshold, and quality-weighted consensus sequences were built per RNA molecule. Non-functional sequences were discarded, and so were lower-count sequences lying one edit away from another sequence. Based on fitting two negative binomial distributions, any barcode sub-cluster with under 20% of the maximum read count was discarded. TCRdb passed the public sequencing reads through fastp at Q25 and MiXCR, retaining productive beta sequences. Rows with a matching CDR3 protein are joined into one entry that keeps the most common DNA and genes. Clone size and V and J calls follow TCRdb, not the original study. For this sample the table gives 40,000 to 45,000 distinct CDR3 sequences, of which roughly 21% were detected only once. In total, the top ten clones hold about 1.2% of the sample.

Ten or more counts support this clonotype. The antigen it binds to is not known. There are no base qualities to consult, and no much larger clone falls within one base. The sample taken for sequencing was naive CD8+ T cells from blood, with Jurkat cell RNA spiked in. The cell subset or site label here, explained by the study, means: FACS-sorted CD8+CD4-CCR7+CD45RA+ naive T cells. The chain employs TRBV14 and TRBJ2-2, with TRBD2 matching 7 junction bases. The receptor was isolated from a human donor in good health. Some libraries in this study had Jurkat cell RNA spiked in. CDR3 loop: CASTWDYGSGELFF. In nucleotides, the sequence is TGTGCCAGCACCTGGGACTACGGCTCCGGGGAGCTGTTTTTT.